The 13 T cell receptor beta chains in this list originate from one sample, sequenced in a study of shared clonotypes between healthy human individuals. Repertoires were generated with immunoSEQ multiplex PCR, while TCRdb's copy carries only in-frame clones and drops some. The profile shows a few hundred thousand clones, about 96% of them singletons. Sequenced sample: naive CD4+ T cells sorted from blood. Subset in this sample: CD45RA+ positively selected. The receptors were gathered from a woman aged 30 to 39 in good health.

CDR3 in DNA: TGTGCCAGCAGCTTAAACAGGGACACTGAAGCTTTCTTT. It encodes CASSLNRDTEAFF. V and J are TRBV13 and TRBJ1-1; D is perhaps TRBD1 (6 bases). The CDR3 consists of 13 residues. Trimming removed 2 bases at V and 3 bases at J, with 7 bases between. Germline lookup yields CDR1 PRHDT and CDR2 FYEKMQ (reference sequence).

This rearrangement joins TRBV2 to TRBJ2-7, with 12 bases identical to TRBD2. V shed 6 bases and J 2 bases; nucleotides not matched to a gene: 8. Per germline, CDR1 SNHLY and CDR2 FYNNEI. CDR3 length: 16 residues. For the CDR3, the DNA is TGTGCCAGCAGGATTCGACTAGCGGGAGAGGCCTACGAGCAGTACTTC. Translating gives CASRIRLAGEAYEQYF.

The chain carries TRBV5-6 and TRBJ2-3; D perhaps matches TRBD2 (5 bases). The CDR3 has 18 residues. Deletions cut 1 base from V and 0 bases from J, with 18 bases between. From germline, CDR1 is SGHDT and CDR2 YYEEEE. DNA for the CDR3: TGTGCCAGCAGCTTGCGGGGTGGCGGGTACCCTAGCACAGATACGCAGTATTTT. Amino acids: CASSLRGGGYPSTDTQYF.

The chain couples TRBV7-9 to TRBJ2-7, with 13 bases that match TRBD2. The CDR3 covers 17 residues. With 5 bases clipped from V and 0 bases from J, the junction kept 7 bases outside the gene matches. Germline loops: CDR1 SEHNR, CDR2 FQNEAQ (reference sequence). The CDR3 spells CASSRGTSGISSYEQYF. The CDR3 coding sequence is TGTGCCAGCAGCCGCGGGACTAGCGGGATCAGCTCCTACGAGCAGTACTTC.

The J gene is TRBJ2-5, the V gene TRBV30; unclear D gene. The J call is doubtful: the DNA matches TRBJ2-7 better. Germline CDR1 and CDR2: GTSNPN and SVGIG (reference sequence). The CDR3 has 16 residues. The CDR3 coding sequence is TGTGCCTGGAGTGTTCTAGGAGACCCCGGTCCCTACGAGCAGTACTTC. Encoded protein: CAWSVLGDPGPYEQYF.

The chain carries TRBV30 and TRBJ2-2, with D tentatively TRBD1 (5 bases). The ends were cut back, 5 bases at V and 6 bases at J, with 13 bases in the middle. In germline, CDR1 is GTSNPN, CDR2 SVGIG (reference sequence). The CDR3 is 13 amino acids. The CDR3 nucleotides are TGTGCCTGGGCAGGGTTTTTAGCCGGGGAGCTGTTTTTT. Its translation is CAWAGFLAGELFF.

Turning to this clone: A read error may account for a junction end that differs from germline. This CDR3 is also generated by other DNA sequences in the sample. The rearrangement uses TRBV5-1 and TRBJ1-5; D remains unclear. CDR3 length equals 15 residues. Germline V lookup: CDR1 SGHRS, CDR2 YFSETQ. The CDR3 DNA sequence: TGCGCCAGCAGCTTGGCCCCTGGGAGCAACCAGCCCCAGCATTTT. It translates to CASSLAPGSNQPQHF.

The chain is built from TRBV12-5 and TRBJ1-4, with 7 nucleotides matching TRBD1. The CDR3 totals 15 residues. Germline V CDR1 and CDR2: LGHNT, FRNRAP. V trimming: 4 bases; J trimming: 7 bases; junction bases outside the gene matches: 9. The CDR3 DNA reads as TGTGCTAGTGGTTGCCTGACAGGGTGGCGTGAAAAACTGTTTTTT. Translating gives CASGCLTGWREKLFF.

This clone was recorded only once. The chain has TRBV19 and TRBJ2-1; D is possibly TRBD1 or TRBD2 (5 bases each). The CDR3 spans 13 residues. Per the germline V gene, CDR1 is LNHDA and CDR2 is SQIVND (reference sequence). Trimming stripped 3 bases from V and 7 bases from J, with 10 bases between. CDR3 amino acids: CASSIRGRNEQFF. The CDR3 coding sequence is TGTGCCAGTAGTATTCGGGGACGAAATGAGCAGTTCTTC.

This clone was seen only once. DNA for the CDR3: TGTGCCAGCAGTCGAGTGGACGGCGGGTCCTACAATGAGCAGTTCTTC. Amino acid sequence: CASSRVDGGSYNEQFF. The genes are TRBV27 and TRBJ2-1; perhaps TRBD2 as D (5 bases). This CDR3 has 16 residues. Trimming removed 5 bases at V and 1 base at J, with 15 bases between. The V gene's germline CDR1 is MNHEY and CDR2 SMNVEV (reference sequence).

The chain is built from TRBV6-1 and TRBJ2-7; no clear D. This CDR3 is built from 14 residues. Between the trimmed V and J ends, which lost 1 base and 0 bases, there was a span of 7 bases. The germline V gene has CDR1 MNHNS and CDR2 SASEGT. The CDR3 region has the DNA TGTGCCAGCAGTGAAGTCGAGCTCTCCTACGAGCAGTACTTC. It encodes CASSEVELSYEQYF.

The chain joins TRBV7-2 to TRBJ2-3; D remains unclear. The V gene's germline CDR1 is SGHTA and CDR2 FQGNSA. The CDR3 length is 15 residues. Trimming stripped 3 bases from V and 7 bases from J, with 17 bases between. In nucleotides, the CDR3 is TGTGCCAGCAGCTTTCCCCTTGCGACGGGCAATACGCAGTATTTT. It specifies CASSFPLATGNTQYF.

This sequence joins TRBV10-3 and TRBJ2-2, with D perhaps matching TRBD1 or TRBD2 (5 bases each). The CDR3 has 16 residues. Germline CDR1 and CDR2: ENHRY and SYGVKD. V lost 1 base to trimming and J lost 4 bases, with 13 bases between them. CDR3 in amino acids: CAISEWDALATGELFF. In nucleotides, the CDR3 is TGTGCCATCAGTGAGTGGGACGCATTGGCCACCGGGGAGCTGTTTTTT.